The rows below give T cell receptor beta chains drawn from one sample of a study of cytomegalovirus exposure and HLA in healthy donors. TCRdb's copy holds only in-frame clones and misses some; the assay was immunoSEQ multiplex PCR. The sample shows approximately 37,000 clones, around three quarters of them seen only once. Input material: PBMCs. The origin of the receptors is a male donor in good health and CMV-seronegative. CDR3s include the opening cysteine and the closing phenylalanine or tryptophan. The D gene is left open where the match is weak. Not every row has a clone size; where given, it reads once, few, many or a size class.

abundance | j_gene | d_gene | v_gene | CDR3aa | CDR3nt
NA | TRBJ2-7 | TRBD1 | TRBV2 | CASKGQRSEQYF | TGTGCCAGCAAGGGACAGCGCTCCGAGCAGTACTTC
NA | TRBJ1-6 | NA | TRBV30 | CAWERGGSSPLHF | TGTGCCTGGGAGAGGGGGGGGAGTTCACCCCTCCACTTT
NA | TRBJ1-2 | NA | TRBV7-6 | CASSAGSRDGYTF | TGTGCCAGCAGCGCCGGATCCCGGGATGGCTACACCTTC
NA | TRBJ1-2 | NA | TRBV28 | CASSLAGYGYTF | TGTGCCAGCAGTTTGGCAGGGTATGGCTACACCTTC
NA | TRBJ2-2 | NA | TRBV30 | CAWRRLGATGELFF | TGTGCCTGGAGAAGACTAGGGGCCACCGGGGAGCTGTTTTTT
once | TRBJ1-1 | NA | TRBV5-1 | CASSLGGGETEAFF | TGCGCCAGCAGCTTGGGTGGGGGGGAGACTGAAGCTTTCTTT
medium-sized | TRBJ2-1 | NA | TRBV28 | CASSSTGNEQFF | TGTGCCAGCAGTTCCACAGGGAATGAGCAGTTCTTC
NA | TRBJ1-2 | TRBD1 | TRBV27 | CASSLSGQGYGYTF | TGTGCCAGCAGTTTATCGGGACAGGGCTATGGCTACACCTTC
once | TRBJ1-5 | NA | TRBV9 | CASSVDSSNQPQHF | TGTGCCAGCAGCGTAGACAGCTCCAATCAGCCCCAGCATTTT
few | TRBJ2-7 | TRBD2 | TRBV6-5 | CASSYSASGGYEQYF | TGTGCCAGCAGTTACTCGGCTAGCGGGGGTTACGAGCAGTACTTC
NA | TRBJ2-1 | TRBD2 | TRBV5-8 | CASSVGLAGANEQFF | TGTGCCAGCAGCGTGGGACTAGCGGGAGCAAATGAGCAGTTCTTC
NA | TRBJ1-2 | NA | TRBV5-1 | CASSLDPTVYGYTF | TGCGCCAGCAGCTTGGATCCTACGGTCTATGGCTACACCTTC
NA | TRBJ1-2 | TRBD1 | TRBV7-9 | CASSTPTGSSYGYTF | TGTGCCAGCAGCACGCCGACAGGGTCAAGCTATGGCTACACCTTC
NA | TRBJ1-4 | NA | TRBV7-9 | CASRLRNSEKLFF | TGTGCCAGCAGGCTCCGGAACAGCGAAAAACTGTTTTTT
once | TRBJ2-7 | TRBD1 | TRBV19 | CASSIADRGPYEQYF | TGTGCCAGTAGTATCGCGGACAGGGGGCCCTACGAGCAGTACTTC
NA | TRBJ2-1 | TRBD2 | TRBV12-5 | CASGLGERELDNEQFF | TGTGCTAGTGGTTTGGGAGAGCGGGAGTTAGACAATGAGCAGTTCTTC
NA | TRBJ1-5 | NA | TRBV30 | CAWSVGRANQPQHF | TGTGCCTGGAGTGTAGGGCGGGCCAATCAGCCCCAGCATTTT
few | TRBJ2-5 | NA | TRBV30 | CAWRRAGETQYF | TGTGCCTGGAGGCGGGCGGGGGAGACCCAGTACTTC
NA | TRBJ2-7 | NA | TRBV18 | CASSPQGWPGAYEQYF | TGTGCCAGCTCACCACAAGGTTGGCCAGGGGCCTACGAGCAGTACTTC
once | TRBJ2-3 | TRBD2 | TRBV28 | CASSLLAGEGTDTQYF | TGTGCCAGCAGTTTACTAGCGGGAGAGGGGACAGATACGCAGTATTTT
NA | TRBJ1-1 | NA | TRBV28 | CASSAEGWSTEAFF | TGTGCCAGCAGTGCTGAGGGTTGGAGCACTGAAGCTTTCTTT
NA | TRBJ1-5 | NA | TRBV6-1 | CASSSTGNQPQHF | TGTGCCAGCTCTTCTACCGGGAATCAGCCCCAGCATTTT
NA | TRBJ1-1 | NA | TRBV9 | CASSRPGMNTEAFF | TGTGCCAGCAGCCGGCCAGGGATGAACACTGAAGCTTTCTTT
NA | TRBJ2-1 | NA | TRBV7-6 | CASSLAIVPHEQFF | TGTGCCAGCAGCTTAGCAATAGTTCCGCATGAGCAGTTCTTC
NA | TRBJ1-2 | NA | TRBV5-1 | CASSLGTDYGYTF | TGCGCCAGCAGCTTGGGGACAGACTATGGCTACACCTTC
NA | TRBJ1-1 | TRBD1 | TRBV4-1 | CASSLRDRFMNTEAFF | TGCGCCAGCAGCCTACGGGACAGATTCATGAACACTGAAGCTTTCTTT